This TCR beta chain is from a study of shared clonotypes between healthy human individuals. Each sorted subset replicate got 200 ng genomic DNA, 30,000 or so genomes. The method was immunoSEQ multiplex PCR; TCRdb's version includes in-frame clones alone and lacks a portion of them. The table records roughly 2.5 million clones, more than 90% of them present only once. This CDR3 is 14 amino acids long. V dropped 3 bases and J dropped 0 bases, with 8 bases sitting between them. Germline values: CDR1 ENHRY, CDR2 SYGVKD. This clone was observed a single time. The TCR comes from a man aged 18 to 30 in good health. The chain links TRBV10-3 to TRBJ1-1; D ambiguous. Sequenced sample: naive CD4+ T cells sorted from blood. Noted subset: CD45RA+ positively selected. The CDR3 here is CAISEDGLNTEAFF. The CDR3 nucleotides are TGTGCCATCAGTGAAGACGGTCTGAACACTGAAGCTTTCTTT.